These 26 T cell receptor beta chains came from one sample sequenced in a study of T cells after yellow fever vaccination. TCRdb processed the 5' RACE reads anew with MiXCR; each CDR3 protein has one entry. The sample lists a few hundred thousand distinct CDR3 sequences, about a sixth occurring once. Here the sequenced sample was PBMCs, taken less than 6 days after the first yellow fever vaccination. The receptors stem from a man younger than 35 who received the YFV17D yellow fever vaccine.

This clonotype turned up a few times. The rearrangement links TRBV9 to TRBJ1-6; 8 bases match TRBD1. In germline, CDR1 is SGDLS, CDR2 YYNGEE. The V segment lost 1 base and the J segment 5 bases; nucleotides outside the gene matches: 8. The CDR3 length is 17 residues. CDR3 residues: CASSVKDRGADNSPLHF. The CDR3 coding sequence is TGTGCCAGCAGCGTAAAAGACAGGGGAGCCGATAATTCACCCCTCCACTTT.

The chain joins TRBV29-1 to TRBJ2-7; D is ambiguous. Trimming left V 2 bases short and J 6 bases short, with 14 bases between. The CDR3 runs to 13 residues. The V gene's germline CDR1 is SQVTM and CDR2 ANQGSEA. The CDR3 sequence is CSVETRNPFEQYF. Written as DNA, the CDR3 is TGCAGCGTTGAAACCAGGAACCCTTTCGAGCAGTACTTC.

The rearrangement joins TRBV5-1 to TRBJ1-2; 7 nucleotides match TRBD1. J gave up 2 bases and V 4 bases, and 11 bases lay outside the gene matches. The CDR3 has 16 residues. The germline V gene has CDR1 SGHRS and CDR2 YFSETQ. This CDR3 reads CASSGNQYRGNYGYTF. The DNA of the CDR3 is TGCGCCAGCAGCGGTAACCAATACAGGGGCAACTATGGCTACACCTTC.

V gene TRBV7-8 combines with J gene TRBJ1-5; D not certain. The V gene lost 5 bases and the J gene lost 4 bases, with 9 bases spanning the gap. Germline V gene data show CDR1 as SGHVS and CDR2 as FQNEAQ. The CDR3 length is 13 residues. This chain's CDR3 is CASSRAKNQPQHF. CDR3 nucleotide sequence: TGTGCCAGCAGCCGAGCCAAAAATCAGCCCCAGCATTTT.

This clonotype was seen repeatedly, ten times or more. This rearrangement joins TRBV6-2 or TRBV6-3 to TRBJ1-1; D is undetermined. V was pared by 3 bases and J by 3 bases, with 2 bases between. From germline, CDR1 is MNHEY and CDR2 SVGEGT. The CDR3 totals 11 residues. The CDR3 spells CASSYDTEAFF. The CDR3 DNA is TGTGCCAGCAGTTATGACACTGAAGCTTTCTTT.

The chain recombines TRBV19 with TRBJ2-1; 9 bases line up with TRBD2. CDR3 size: 14 residues. CDR1 and CDR2 from the germline V gene are LNHDA and SQIVND (reference sequence). The junction had 7 bases not matched to a gene; V was cut back by 1 base and J by 12 bases. The CDR3 region has the DNA TGTGCCAGTAGTATAGGCGGGGGGGCCCCCGGGCAGTTCTTC. Protein: CASSIGGGAPGQFF.

This sequence joins TRBV18 and TRBJ1-5; the D is unclear. V dropped 5 bases and J dropped 7 bases, with 12 bases sitting between them. Germline V gene data show CDR1 as KGHSH and CDR2 as LQKENI. There are 13 residues in the CDR3. Here the CDR3 DNA reads TGTGCCAGCTCAGCGGGCCGAAGCCAGCCCCAGCATTTT. Encoded protein: CASSAGRSQPQHF.

This rearrangement joins TRBV4-2 to TRBJ2-7; no definite D call. This CDR3 contains 14 residues. V dropped 3 bases and J dropped 2 bases, with 11 bases sitting between them. Per germline, CDR1 LGHNA and CDR2 YNFKEQ. CDR3 amino acids: CASSHPEAAYEQYV. CDR3 DNA sequence: TGTGCCAGCAGCCACCCCGAGGCGGCCTACGAGCAGTACGTC.

The chain has TRBV30 and TRBJ1-2; D might be TRBD1 (6 bases). The V end lost 2 bases, the J end lost 2 bases, and 9 bases lay between the germline ends. The germline V gene encodes CDR1 GTSNPN and CDR2 SVGIG (reference sequence). CDR3 length: 13 amino acids. The CDR3 sequence: CAWSRDNNYGYTF. As DNA, the CDR3 is TGTGCCTGGAGTCGGGACAACAACTATGGCTACACCTTC.

DNA for the CDR3: TGTGCCAGCGCCCGGACTAGGAGCTTGGAGACCCAGTACTTC. This gives the protein CASARTRSLETQYF. The chain combines TRBV27 with TRBJ2-5; 7 bases align to TRBD2. The CDR3 has 14 residues. V was clipped by 8 bases and J by 5 bases; unmatched bases: 11. Germline V gene lookup returns CDR1 MNHEY and CDR2 SMNVEV (reference sequence).

This clonotype came up a few times. The chain uses TRBV27 and TRBJ2-7, with a tentative D call TRBD1 (5 bases). The CDR3 covers 16 residues. The V gene's germline CDR1 is MNHEY and CDR2 SMNVEV (reference sequence). V was clipped by 6 bases and J by 5 bases, with 23 bases between them. The CDR3 sequence is CASSPKYQTGSHEQYV. The CDR3 coding sequence is TGTGCCAGCAGCCCTAAGTATCAAACAGGTTCCCACGAGCAGTACGTC.

V gene TRBV20-1 combines with J gene TRBJ2-2; 7 bases match TRBD2. J lost 2 bases, V lost 2 bases, and 8 bases had no gene match. The CDR3 length is 16 residues. Germline V gene sequence: CDR1 DFQATT, CDR2 SNEGSKA (reference sequence). CDR3 region: CSARPLADPNTGELFF. In nucleotides, the CDR3 is TGCAGTGCTAGACCCCTAGCGGACCCCAACACCGGGGAGCTGTTTTTT.

The chain carries TRBV30 and TRBJ2-1; D possibly uses TRBD1 or TRBD2 (5 bases each). V shed 3 bases and J shed 6 bases, with 9 bases lying between them. The length of the CDR3 is 12 residues. Looked up from germline, CDR1 is GTSNPN and CDR2 is SVGIG (reference sequence). CDR3 in amino acids: CAWRLGGNEQFF. CDR3 nucleotide sequence: TGTGCCTGGAGGCTTGGGGGCAATGAGCAGTTCTTC.

V gene TRBV20-1 combines with J gene TRBJ2-1; D is ambiguous. With 0 bases removed from V and 0 bases from J, the gap between germline ends came to 9 bases. The germline V gene encodes CDR1 DFQATT and CDR2 SNEGSKA (reference sequence). CDR3 length: 15 amino acids. The CDR3 DNA reads TGCAGTGCTAGAGATGTGGGTATCTCCTACAATGAGCAGTTCTTC. As protein: CSARDVGISYNEQFF.

This clonotype was counted only a few times. The chain couples TRBV4-3 to TRBJ2-5, with TRBD1 as a possible D gene (6 bases). Trimming shortened V by 6 bases and J by 7 bases, and 15 bases separated the two germline ends. CDR3 length: 13 residues. Germline-derived CDR1 and CDR2 are LGHNA and YSLEER. CDR3 in DNA: TGCGCCAGCAGTCCGACAGGTTCTCGGACCCAGTACTTC. Translated, it gives CASSPTGSRTQYF.

A few counts support this clonotype. The chain couples TRBV7-9 to TRBJ1-2, with D maybe TRBD1 (6 bases). V was trimmed by 2 bases and J by 6 bases, leaving 19 bases between them. The CDR3 spans 16 residues. In germline, CDR1 is SEHNR, CDR2 FQNEAQ (reference sequence). This CDR3 is CASSLSVAMGGDGYTF. The CDR3 bases are TGTGCCAGCAGCTTATCCGTAGCGATGGGGGGCGATGGCTACACCTTC.

The sample holds a few counts of this clonotype. The J gene is TRBJ2-3, the V gene TRBV7-9; D may be TRBD1 (6 bases). CDR3 size: 15 residues. Per the germline V gene, CDR1 is SEHNR and CDR2 is FQNEAQ (reference sequence). Trimming stripped 7 bases from V and 3 bases from J, with 17 bases between. CDR3 sequence reads: CASIRNRVGTDTQYF. In DNA, the CDR3 is TGTGCCAGCATACGAAACAGGGTTGGGACAGATACGCAGTATTTT.

This clonotype was recorded a few times. J is TRBJ2-5 and V is TRBV5-1; possibly TRBD1 for D (6 bases). With 2 bases removed from V and 0 bases from J, the gap between germline ends came to 8 bases. Germline CDR1 reads SGHRS; CDR2 reads YFSETQ. The CDR3 has 14 residues. As DNA, the CDR3 is TGCGCCAGCAGCTTTGGACAGTACCAAGAGACCCAGTACTTC. Translated, it gives CASSFGQYQETQYF.

The chain carries TRBV4-2 and TRBJ1-5; D possibly corresponds to TRBD1 (6 bases). This CDR3 is 17 amino acids long. Germline CDR1 is LGHNA and CDR2 is YNFKEQ. Trimming took 0 bases from V and 5 from J, leaving 17 bases between them. The CDR3 protein is CASSQDPGAGDYQPQHF. CDR3 DNA: TGTGCCAGCAGCCAAGATCCCGGGGCAGGGGATTATCAGCCCCAGCATTTT.

This clonotype turned up a few times. The gene calls are TRBV6-5 and TRBJ2-7; 12 bases line up with TRBD1. Germline CDR1 MNHEY, CDR2 SVGAGI. The ends lost 2 bases at V and 3 bases at J; junction bases unmatched: 2. This CDR3 is built from 15 residues. This chain's CDR3 is CASSYGTGGDYEQYF. The DNA for the CDR3 is TGTGCCAGCAGTTACGGGACAGGGGGCGACTACGAGCAGTACTTC.

The chain has TRBV28 and TRBJ1-2, with D possibly matching TRBD1 (5 bases). The V end was cut by 5 bases, the J end by 2 bases, with 18 bases between. Germline V gene sequence: CDR1 MDHEN, CDR2 SYDVKM. CDR3 length: 16 residues. The CDR3 DNA is TGTGCCAGCAGTCTCACCGAGGTCGGGGGAAACTATGGCTACACCTTC. It yields the protein CASSLTEVGGNYGYTF.

In this sample, this clonotype turned up a few times. This chain uses TRBV10-3 with TRBJ1-3, with D unresolved. The ends were cut back, 4 bases at V and 1 base at J, with 14 bases in the middle. The CDR3 spans 16 residues. Germline-derived CDR1 and CDR2 are ENHRY and SYGVKD. CDR3 sequence: CAISGTEWLSGNTIYF. The CDR3 nucleotides are TGTGCCATCAGTGGGACCGAGTGGTTGTCTGGAAACACCATATATTTT.

The CDR3 sequence: CASSDTGSSYNSPLHF. For the CDR3, the DNA is TGTGCCAGCAGTGACACCGGGAGCTCCTATAATTCACCCCTCCACTTT. The chain uses TRBV6-1 and TRBJ1-6; D gene uncertain. The CDR3 spans 16 residues. CDR1 and CDR2 from the germline V gene are MNHNS and SASEGT. V lost 3 bases, J lost 0 bases, and 9 bases lay in between.

The chain carries TRBV20-1 and TRBJ2-2, with D possibly called TRBD1 or TRBD2 (5 bases each). V lost 5 bases and J lost 5, with 12 bases in between. From germline, CDR1 is DFQATT and CDR2 SNEGSKA (reference sequence). This CDR3 spans 13 amino acids. Here the CDR3 reads CSALRGVTGELFF. For the CDR3, the DNA is TGCAGTGCTCTAAGAGGGGTAACCGGGGAGCTGTTTTTT.

This clonotype was seen only a few times. The chain carries TRBV12-3 or TRBV12-4 and TRBJ2-5, with 10 bases aligning to TRBD2. After removal of 4 bases from V and 4 bases from J, the junction contained 6 bases not matched to a gene. CDR3 length: 15 residues. The CDR3 DNA is TGTGCCAGCAGTTCTAGCGGGGGTCCTCGAGAGACCCAGTACTTC. Encoded protein: CASSSSGGPRETQYF.

This clonotype was seen a handful of times. The V and J genes are TRBV12-3 or TRBV12-4 and TRBJ2-5; D ambiguous. The CDR3 totals 13 residues. V was cut by 3 bases and J by 2 bases, with 7 bases left in between. For the CDR3, the DNA is TGTGCCAGCAGTTTTCTGGATCAAGAGACCCAGTACTTC. Its translation is CASSFLDQETQYF.